Reported below is one T cell receptor beta chain. Its matching antigen is unknown. The sample belongs to a study of Tregs in tolerant kidney transplant recipients. Whole-study results and caveats: No direct test of biological reproducibility was done here.

The CDR3 contains 15 residues. Trimming stripped 1 base from V and 3 bases from J, with 10 bases between. CDR1 is SGHTA and CDR2 is FQGNSA in the germline V gene. TCRdb's copy holds only in-frame clones and misses some; the assay was immunoSEQ multiplex PCR. The table includes 110,000 or so clones, approximately 90% detected once. Sequencing was performed on CD4+ T cells from blood. V and J are TRBV7-2 and TRBJ2-1; tentative D call: TRBD2 (6 bases). The sequence derives from a human donor in good health. The CDR3 here is CASSLGRGGYNEQFF. The CDR3, as DNA: TGTGCCAGCAGCTTAGGGCGGGGTGGCTACAATGAGCAGTTCTTC.